This T cell receptor beta chain was observed in a study of blood T cell repertoires in COVID-19. About the study: COVID-19 samples collected from the United States, Italy and Spain covered acute and convalescent phases.

As originally analysed: How many nucleated cells were present was estimated from reference gene primer amplification. Some clones are missing from TCRdb's copy, which holds only in-frame ones; the method was immunoSEQ multiplex PCR. V and J calls and clone size are as listed in that table; D and trimming were resolved from the DNA. The profile shows 40,000 to 50,000 clones, about 88% of them singletons. Germline lookup yields CDR1 LNHDA and CDR2 SQIVND (reference sequence). V was pared by 2 bases and J by 5 bases, with 6 bases of the junction left unmatched. The CDR3 is 15 amino acids. The receptor was derived from a human donor in a cohort sampled during active COVID-19. Sequences were obtained from peripheral blood. This chain joins TRBV19 and TRBJ2-7; 10 nucleotides match TRBD1. Here the CDR3 DNA reads TGTGCCAGTAGTATATTGGGACAGGGGCGAAACGAGCAGTACTTC. Translated: CASSILGQGRNEQYF.